This record looks at one TCR beta chain sequence and its context. This entry comes from a study of patients and donors after allogeneic stem cell transplantation. TCRdb ran MiXCR on the RT-PCR reads and lists one entry per CDR3 protein. In the table there are about 960,000 distinct CDR3 sequences, roughly 18% of which are singletons. With V trimmed by 6 bases and J by 7 bases, 7 bases remained unmatched. The CDR3 has 14 residues. CDR1 is ENHRY, CDR2 SYGVKD, per germline. What was sequenced was blood, either unsorted or a sorted T cell fraction (not recorded which). This chain connects TRBV10-3 to TRBJ1-3; 9 bases match TRBD1. This receptor was taken from a human donor who was either an allogeneic HSCT recipient or a stem cell or donor lymphocyte infusion donor (not recorded which). It is not recorded whose cells these are; they may come from a transplant donor. This CDR3 reads CAISPGTGWNTIYF. CDR3 nucleotide sequence: TGTGCCATCAGCCCCGGGACAGGGTGGAACACCATATATTTT.